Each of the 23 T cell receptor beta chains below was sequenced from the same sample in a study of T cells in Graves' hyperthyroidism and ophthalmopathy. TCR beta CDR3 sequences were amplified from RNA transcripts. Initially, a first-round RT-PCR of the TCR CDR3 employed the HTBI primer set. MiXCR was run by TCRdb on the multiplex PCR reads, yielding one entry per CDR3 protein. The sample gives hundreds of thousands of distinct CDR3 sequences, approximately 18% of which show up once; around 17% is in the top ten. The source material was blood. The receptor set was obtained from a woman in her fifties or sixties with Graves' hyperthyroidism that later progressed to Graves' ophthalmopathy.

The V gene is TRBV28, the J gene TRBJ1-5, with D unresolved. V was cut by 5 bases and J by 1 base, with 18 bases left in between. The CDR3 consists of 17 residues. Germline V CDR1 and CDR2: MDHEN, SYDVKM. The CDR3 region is CASSPYFDLLSNQPQHF. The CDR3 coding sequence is TGTGCCAGCAGTCCCTATTTCGACCTACTGAGCAATCAGCCCCAGCATTTT.

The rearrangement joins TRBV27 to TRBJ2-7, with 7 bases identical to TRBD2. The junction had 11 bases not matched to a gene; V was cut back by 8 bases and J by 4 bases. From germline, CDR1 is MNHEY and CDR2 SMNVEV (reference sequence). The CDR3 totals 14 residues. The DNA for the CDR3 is TGTGCCAGCGACCCTGCGGGGGATGGGTACGAGCAGTACTTC. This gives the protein CASDPAGDGYEQYF.

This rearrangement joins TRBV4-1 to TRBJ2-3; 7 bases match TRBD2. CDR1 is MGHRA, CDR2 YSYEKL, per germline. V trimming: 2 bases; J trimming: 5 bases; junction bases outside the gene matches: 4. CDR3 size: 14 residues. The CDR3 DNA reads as TGCGCCAGCAGCCAACAGCGGGGCGGAGATACGCAGTATTTT. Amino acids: CASSQQRGGDTQYF.

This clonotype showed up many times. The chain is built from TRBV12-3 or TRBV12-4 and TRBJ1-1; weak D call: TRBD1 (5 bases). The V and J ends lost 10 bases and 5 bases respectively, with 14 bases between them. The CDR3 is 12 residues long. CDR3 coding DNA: TGTGCCACCTCGACAGTCGGAACTGAAGCTTTCTTT. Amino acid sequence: CATSTVGTEAFF.

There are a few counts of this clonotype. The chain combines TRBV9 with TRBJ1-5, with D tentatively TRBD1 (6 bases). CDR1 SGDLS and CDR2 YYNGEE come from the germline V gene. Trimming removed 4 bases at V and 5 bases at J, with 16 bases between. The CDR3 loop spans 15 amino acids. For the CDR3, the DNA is TGTGCCAGCAGCTCAGGGACACTTGATCATCAGCCCCAGCATTTT. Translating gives CASSSGTLDHQPQHF. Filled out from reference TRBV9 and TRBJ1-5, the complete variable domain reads DSGVTQTPKHLITATGQRVTLRCSPRSGDLSVYWYQQSLDQGLQFLIQYYNGEERAKGNILERFSAQQFPDLHSELNLSSLELGDSALYFCASSSGTLDHQPQHFGDGTRLSIL.

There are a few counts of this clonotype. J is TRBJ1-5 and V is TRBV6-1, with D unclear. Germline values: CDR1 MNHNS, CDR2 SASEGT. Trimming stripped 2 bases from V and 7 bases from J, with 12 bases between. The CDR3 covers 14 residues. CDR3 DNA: TGTGCCAGCAGTGAATCCCACAGCCAGCAGCCCCAGCATTTT. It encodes CASSESHSQQPQHF.

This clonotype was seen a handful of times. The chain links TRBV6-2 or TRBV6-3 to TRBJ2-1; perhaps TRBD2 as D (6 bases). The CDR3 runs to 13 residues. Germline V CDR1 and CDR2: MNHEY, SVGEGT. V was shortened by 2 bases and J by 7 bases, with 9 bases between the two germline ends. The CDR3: CASSYGGFNEQFF. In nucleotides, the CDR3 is TGTGCCAGCAGTTACGGGGGGTTTAATGAGCAGTTCTTC.

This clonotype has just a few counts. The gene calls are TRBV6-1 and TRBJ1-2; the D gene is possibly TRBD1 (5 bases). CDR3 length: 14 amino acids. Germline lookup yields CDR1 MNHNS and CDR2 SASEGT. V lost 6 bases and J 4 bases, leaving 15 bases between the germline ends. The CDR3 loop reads CASRAGRSIYGYTF. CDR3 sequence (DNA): TGTGCCAGCAGAGCGGGACGGAGTATCTATGGCTACACCTTC.

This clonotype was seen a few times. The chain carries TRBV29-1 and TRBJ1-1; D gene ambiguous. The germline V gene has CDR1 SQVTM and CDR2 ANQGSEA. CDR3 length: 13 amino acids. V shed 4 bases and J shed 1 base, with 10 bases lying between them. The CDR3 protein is CSVASLQNTEAFF. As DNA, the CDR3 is TGCAGCGTTGCCTCGCTGCAGAACACTGAAGCTTTCTTT. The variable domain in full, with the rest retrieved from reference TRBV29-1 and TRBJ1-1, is SAVISQKPSRDICQRGTSLTIQCQVDSQVTMMFWYRQQPGQSLTLIATANQGSEATYESGFVIDKFPISRPNLTFSTLTVSNMSPEDSSIYLCSVASLQNTEAFFGQGTRLTVV.

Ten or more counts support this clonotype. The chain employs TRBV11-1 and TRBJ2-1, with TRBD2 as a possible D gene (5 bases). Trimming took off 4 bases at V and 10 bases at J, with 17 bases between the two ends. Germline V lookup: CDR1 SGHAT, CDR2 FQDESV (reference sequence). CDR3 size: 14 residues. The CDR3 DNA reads TGTGCCAGCAGCTACGTAAGAGACTATGGGGAGCAGTTCTTC. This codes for CASSYVRDYGEQFF.

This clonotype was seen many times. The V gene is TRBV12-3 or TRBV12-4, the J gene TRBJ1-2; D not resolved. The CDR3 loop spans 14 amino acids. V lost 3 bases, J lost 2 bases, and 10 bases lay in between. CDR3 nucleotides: TGTGCCAGCAGTTTCGGCGGAATAAACTATGGCTACACCTTC. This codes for CASSFGGINYGYTF.

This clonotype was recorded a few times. In DNA form, the CDR3 reads TGTGCCAGCAGCTACCTTTCTCCCAGGGGCGGCGAAGCTTTCTTT. Its translation is CASSYLSPRGGEAFF. The chain carries TRBV7-9 and TRBJ1-1; TRBD1 might be the D (6 bases). Per germline, CDR1 SEHNR and CDR2 FQNEAQ (reference sequence). Trimming cost V 4 bases and J 8 bases, with 20 bases left between them. The CDR3 has 15 residues.

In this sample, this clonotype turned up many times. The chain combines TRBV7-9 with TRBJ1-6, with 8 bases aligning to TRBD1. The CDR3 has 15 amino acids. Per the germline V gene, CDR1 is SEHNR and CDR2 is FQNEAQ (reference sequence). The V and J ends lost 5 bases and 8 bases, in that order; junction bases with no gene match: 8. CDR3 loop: CASSPDRGKDSPLHF. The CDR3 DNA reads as TGTGCCAGCAGCCCAGACAGGGGAAAGGATTCACCCCTCCACTTT.

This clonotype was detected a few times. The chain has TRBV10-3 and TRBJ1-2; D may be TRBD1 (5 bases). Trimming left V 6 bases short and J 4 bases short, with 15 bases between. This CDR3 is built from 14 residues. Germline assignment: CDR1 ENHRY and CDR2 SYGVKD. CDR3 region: CAIRGLGRLYGYTF. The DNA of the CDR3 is TGTGCCATCAGGGGACTAGGACGGCTCTATGGCTACACCTTC.

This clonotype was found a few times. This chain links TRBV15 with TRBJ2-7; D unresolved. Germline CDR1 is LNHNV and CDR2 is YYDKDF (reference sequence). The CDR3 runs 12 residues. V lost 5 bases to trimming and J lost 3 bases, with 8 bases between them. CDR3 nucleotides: TGTGCCACCAGCCTACAGTTCTACGAGCAGTACTTC. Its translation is CATSLQFYEQYF.

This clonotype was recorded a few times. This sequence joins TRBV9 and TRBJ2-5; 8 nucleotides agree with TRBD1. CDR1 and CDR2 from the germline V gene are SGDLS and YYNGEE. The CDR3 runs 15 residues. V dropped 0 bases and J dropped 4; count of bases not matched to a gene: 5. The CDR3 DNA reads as TGTGCCAGCAGCGTAGGAGGCACAGGGGGAGAGACCCAGTACTTC. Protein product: CASSVGGTGGETQYF.

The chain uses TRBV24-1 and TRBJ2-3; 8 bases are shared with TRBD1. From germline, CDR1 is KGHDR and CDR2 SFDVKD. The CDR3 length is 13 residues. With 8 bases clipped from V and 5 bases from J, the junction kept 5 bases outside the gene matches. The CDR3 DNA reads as TGTGCCACCAAAGGACAGGGCCGAGATACGCAGTATTTT. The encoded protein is CATKGQGRDTQYF.

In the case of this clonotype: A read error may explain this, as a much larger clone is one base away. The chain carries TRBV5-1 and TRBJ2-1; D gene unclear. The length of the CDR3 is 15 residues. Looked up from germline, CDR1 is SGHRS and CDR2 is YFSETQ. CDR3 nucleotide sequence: TGCGCCAGCAGCTTGGCACAGAGCATCTACGATGAGCAGTTCTTC. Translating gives CASSLAQSIYDEQFF.

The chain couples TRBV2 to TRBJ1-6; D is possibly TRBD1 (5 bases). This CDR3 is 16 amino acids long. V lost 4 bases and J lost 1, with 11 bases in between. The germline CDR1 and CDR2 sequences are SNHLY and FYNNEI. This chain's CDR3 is CASSVDRQSYNSPLHF. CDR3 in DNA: TGTGCCAGCAGTGTTGATCGACAGTCCTATAATTCACCCCTCCACTTT.

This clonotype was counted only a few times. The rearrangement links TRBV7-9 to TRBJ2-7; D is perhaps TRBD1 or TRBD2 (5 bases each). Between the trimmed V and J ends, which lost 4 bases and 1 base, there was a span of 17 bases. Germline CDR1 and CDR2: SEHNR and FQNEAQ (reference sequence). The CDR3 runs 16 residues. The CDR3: CASSSISGTKSYEQYF. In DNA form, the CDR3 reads TGTGCCAGCAGCTCCATATCCGGGACGAAATCCTACGAGCAGTACTTC.

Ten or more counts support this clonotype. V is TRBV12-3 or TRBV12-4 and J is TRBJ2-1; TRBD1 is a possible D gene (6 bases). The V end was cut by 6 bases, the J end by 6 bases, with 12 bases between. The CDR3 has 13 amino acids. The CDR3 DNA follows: TGTGCCAGCAGACTGACAGGCGGCAATGAGCAGTTCTTC. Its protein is CASRLTGGNEQFF.

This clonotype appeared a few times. The CDR3 DNA follows: TGCAGCGTCGGACCAACCACCGGGGAGCTGTTTTTT. Its translation: CSVGPTTGELFF. The chain employs TRBV29-1 and TRBJ2-2; D is ambiguous. Germline V lookup: CDR1 SQVTM, CDR2 ANQGSEA. V shed 6 bases and J shed 4 bases, with 9 bases lying between them. The length of the CDR3 is 12 residues.

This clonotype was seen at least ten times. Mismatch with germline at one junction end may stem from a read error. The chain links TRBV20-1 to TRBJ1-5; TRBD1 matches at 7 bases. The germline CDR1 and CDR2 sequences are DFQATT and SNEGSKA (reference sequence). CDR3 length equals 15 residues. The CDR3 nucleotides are TGCAGTGCCAGAGGGGGCAGGGGGGGGAATCAGCCCCAGCATTTT. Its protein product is CSARGGRGGNQPQHF.